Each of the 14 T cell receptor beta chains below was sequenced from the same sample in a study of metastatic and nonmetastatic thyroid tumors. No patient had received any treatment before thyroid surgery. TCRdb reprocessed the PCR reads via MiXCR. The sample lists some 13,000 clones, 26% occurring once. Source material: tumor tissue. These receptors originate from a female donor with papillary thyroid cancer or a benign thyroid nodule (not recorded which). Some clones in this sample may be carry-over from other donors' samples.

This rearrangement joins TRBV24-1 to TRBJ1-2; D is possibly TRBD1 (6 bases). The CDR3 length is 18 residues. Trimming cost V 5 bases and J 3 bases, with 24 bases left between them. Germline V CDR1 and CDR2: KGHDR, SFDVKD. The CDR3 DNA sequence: TGTGCCACCAGTGTGAGAGGGACACCTTTGTTTCTTGACTATGGCTACACCTTC. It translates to CATSVRGTPLFLDYGYTF.

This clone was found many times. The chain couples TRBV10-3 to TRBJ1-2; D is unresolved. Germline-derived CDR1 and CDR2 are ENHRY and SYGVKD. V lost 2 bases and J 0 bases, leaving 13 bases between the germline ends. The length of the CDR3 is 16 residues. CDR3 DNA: TGTGCCATCAGTGAGGCACTCGGCAGCGCTAACTATGGCTACACCTTC. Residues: CAISEALGSANYGYTF.

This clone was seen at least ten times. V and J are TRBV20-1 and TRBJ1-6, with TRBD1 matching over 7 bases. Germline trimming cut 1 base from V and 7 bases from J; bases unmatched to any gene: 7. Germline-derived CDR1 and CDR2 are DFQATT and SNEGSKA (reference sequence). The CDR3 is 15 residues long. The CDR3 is CSARGEAQGNSPLHF. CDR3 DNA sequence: TGCAGTGCTAGAGGGGAAGCACAGGGGAATTCACCCCTCCACTTT.

CDR3 protein: CASSYRGTGELFF. The CDR3 DNA is TGTGCCAGCAGCTACAGGGGGACCGGGGAGCTGTTTTTT. The chain combines TRBV28 with TRBJ2-2; 8 positions match TRBD1. The CDR3 sequence is 13 residues long. Germline trimming cut 6 bases from V and 5 bases from J; bases unmatched to any gene: 2. Per the germline V gene, CDR1 is MDHEN and CDR2 is SYDVKM.

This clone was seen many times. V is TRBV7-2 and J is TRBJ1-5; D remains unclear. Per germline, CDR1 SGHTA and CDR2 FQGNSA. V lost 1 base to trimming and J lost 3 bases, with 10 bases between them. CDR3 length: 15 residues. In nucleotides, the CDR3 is TGTGCCAGCAGCTTAGTAATTTCAAACAATCAGCCCCAGCATTTT. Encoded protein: CASSLVISNNQPQHF.

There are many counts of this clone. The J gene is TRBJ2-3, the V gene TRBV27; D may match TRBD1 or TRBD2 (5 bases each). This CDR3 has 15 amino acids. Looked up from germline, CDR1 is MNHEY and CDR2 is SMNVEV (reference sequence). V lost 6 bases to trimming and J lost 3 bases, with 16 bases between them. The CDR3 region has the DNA TGTGCCAGCAGCCAGGACAATGAGGGGACAGATACGCAGTATTTT. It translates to CASSQDNEGTDTQYF.

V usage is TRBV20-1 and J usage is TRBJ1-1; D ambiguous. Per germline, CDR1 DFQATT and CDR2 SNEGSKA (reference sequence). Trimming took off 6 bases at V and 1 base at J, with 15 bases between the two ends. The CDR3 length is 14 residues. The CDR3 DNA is TGCAGTGCCAAAAGGACCATAGGGAACACTGAAGCTTTCTTT. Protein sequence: CSAKRTIGNTEAFF.

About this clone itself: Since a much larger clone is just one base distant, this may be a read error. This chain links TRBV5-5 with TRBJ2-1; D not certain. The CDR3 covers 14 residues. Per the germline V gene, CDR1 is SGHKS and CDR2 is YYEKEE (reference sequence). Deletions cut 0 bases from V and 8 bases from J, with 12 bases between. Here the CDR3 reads CASSLGPPSDEQFF. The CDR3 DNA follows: TGTGCCAGCAGCTTGGGACCTCCGAGTGATGAGCAGTTCTTC.

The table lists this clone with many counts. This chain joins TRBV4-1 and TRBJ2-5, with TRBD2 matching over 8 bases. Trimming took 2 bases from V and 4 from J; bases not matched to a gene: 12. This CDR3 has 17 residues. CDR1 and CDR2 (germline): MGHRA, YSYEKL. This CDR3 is CASSQSPGGGGRETQYF. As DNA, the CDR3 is TGCGCCAGCAGCCAATCCCCGGGAGGCGGGGGGCGAGAGACCCAGTACTTC.

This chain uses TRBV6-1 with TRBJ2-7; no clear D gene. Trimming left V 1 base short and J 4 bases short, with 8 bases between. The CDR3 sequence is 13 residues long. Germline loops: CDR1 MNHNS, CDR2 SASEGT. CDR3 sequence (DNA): TGTGCCAGCAGTGAAGAGACGGCTTACGAGCAGTACTTC. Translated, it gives CASSEETAYEQYF.

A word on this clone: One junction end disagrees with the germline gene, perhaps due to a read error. CDR3: CASSIAGVPGSYNEHFF. CDR3 DNA: TGTGCCAGTAGTATAGCGGGGGTTCCCGGCTCCTACAATGAGCATTTCTTC. This chain uses TRBV19 with TRBJ2-1, with a weak D call TRBD2 (6 bases). Germline CDR1 reads LNHDA; CDR2 reads SQIVND (reference sequence). The CDR3 runs 17 residues.

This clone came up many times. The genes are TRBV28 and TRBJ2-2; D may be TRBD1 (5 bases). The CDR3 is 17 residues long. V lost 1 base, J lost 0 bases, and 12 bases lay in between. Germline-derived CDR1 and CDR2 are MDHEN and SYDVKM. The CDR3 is CASSLYKTASNTGELFF. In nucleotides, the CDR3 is TGTGCCAGCAGTTTATACAAGACAGCTTCGAACACCGGGGAGCTGTTTTTT.

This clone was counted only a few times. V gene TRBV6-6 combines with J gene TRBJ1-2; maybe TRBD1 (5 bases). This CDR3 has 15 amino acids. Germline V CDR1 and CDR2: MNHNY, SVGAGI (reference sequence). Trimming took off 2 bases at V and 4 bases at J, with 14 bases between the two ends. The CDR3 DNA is TGTGCCAGCAGTTACGAGGGGACTCGCCCCTATGGCTACACCTTC. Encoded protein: CASSYEGTRPYGYTF.

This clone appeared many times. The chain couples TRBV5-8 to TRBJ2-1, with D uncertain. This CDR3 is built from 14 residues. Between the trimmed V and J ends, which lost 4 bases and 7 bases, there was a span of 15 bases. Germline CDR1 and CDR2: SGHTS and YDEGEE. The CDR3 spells CASSLLLGTNEQFF. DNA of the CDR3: TGTGCCAGCAGCCTCCTTTTAGGCACGAATGAGCAGTTCTTC.